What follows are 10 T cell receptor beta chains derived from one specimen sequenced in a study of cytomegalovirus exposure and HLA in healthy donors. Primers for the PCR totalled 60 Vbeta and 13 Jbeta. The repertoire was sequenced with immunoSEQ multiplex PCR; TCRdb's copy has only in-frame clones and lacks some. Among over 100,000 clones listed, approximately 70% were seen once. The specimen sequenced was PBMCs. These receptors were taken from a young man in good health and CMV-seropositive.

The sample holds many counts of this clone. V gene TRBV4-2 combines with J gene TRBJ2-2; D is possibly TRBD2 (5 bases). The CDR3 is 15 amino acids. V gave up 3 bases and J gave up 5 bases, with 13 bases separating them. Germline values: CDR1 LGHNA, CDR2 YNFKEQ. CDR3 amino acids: CASSHGIAVTGELFF. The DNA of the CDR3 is TGTGCCAGCAGCCACGGGATTGCCGTTACCGGGGAGCTGTTTTTT.

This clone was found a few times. CDR3 nucleotide sequence: TGTGCCAGCAGTTCCGGGACAGGGTACGGCACTGAAGCTTTCTTT. Translated: CASSSGTGYGTEAFF. The chain employs TRBV27 and TRBJ1-1; TRBD1 matches at 9 bases. V was clipped by 4 bases and J by 4 bases; unmatched bases: 7. Per germline, CDR1 MNHEY and CDR2 SMNVEV (reference sequence). This CDR3 spans 15 amino acids.

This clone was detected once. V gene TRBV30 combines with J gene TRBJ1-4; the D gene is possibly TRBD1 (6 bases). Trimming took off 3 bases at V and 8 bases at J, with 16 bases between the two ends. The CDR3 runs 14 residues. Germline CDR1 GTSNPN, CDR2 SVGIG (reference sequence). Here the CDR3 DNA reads TGTGCCTGGAGCCCGGGGCCAGGGGAAGAAAAACTGTTTTTT. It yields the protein CAWSPGPGEEKLFF.

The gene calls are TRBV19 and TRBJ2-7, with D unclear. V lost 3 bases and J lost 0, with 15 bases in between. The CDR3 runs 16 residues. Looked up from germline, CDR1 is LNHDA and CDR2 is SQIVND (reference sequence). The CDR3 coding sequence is TGTGCCAGTAGTATGTTTGGCTCCGCAAGCTCCTACGAGCAGTACTTC. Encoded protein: CASSMFGSASSYEQYF.

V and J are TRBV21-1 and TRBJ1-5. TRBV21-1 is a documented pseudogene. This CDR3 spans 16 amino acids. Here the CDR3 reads CASSKARGRNNQPQHF. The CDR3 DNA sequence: TGTGCCAGCAGCAAAGCGCGGGGACGGAACAATCAGCCCCAGCATTTT.

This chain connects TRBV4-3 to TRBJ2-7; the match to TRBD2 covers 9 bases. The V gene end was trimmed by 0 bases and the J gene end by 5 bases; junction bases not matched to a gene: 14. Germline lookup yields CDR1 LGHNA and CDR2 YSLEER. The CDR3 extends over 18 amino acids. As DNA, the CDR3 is TGCGCCAGCAGCCAAGAATGGGGGTTCGCGGGAGGGGATCACGAGCAGTACGTC. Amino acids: CASSQEWGFAGGDHEQYV.

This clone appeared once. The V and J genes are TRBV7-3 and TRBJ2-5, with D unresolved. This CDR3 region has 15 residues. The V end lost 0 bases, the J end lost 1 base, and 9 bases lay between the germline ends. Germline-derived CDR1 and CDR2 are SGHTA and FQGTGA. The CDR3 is CASSLTLNRQETQYF. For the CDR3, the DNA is TGTGCCAGCAGCTTAACGCTAAACCGCCAAGAGACCCAGTACTTC.

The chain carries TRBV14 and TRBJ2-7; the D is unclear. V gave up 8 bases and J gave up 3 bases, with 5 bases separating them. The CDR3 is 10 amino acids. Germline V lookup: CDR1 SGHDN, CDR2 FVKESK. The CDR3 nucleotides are TGTGCCAGCTCTAACTACGAGCAGTACTTC. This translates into CASSNYEQYF.

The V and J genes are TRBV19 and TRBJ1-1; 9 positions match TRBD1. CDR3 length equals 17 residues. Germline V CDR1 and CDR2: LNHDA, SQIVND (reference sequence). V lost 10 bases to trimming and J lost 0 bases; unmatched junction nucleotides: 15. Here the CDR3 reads CATLFSTGGPMNTEAFF. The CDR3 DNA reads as TGTGCCACCCTCTTCTCTACAGGGGGCCCCATGAACACTGAAGCTTTCTTT.

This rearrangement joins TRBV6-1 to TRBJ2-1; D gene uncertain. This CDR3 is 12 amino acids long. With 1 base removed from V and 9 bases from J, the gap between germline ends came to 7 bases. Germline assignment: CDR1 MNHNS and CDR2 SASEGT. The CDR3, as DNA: TGTGCCAGCAGTGAAGTACAGTTTGAGCAGTTCTTC. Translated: CASSEVQFEQFF.